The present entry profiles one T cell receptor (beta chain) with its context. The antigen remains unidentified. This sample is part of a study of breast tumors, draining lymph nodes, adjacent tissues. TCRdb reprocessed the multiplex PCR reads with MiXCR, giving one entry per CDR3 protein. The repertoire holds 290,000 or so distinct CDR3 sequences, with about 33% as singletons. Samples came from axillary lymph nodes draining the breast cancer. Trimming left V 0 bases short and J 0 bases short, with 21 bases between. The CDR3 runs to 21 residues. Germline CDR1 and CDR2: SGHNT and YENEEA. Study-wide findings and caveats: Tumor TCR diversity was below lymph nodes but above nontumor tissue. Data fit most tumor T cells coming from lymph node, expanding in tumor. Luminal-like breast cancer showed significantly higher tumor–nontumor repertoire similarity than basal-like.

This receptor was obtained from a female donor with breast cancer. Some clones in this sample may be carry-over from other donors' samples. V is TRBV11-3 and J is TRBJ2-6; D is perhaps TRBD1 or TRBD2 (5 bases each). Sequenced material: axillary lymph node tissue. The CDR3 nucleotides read TGTGCCAGCAGCTTAGAAAGGGGAGTCCCCGGGCTGTGCTCTGGGGCCAACGTCCTGACTTTC. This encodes CASSLERGVPGLCSGANVLTF.